These 2 T cell receptor beta chains originate from one sample sequenced in a study of cytomegalovirus exposure and HLA in healthy donors. Repertoires were generated with immunoSEQ multiplex PCR, while TCRdb's copy carries only in-frame clones and drops some. Found here are about 220,000 clones, 70% to 90% of them singletons; the top ten hold about 2.7%. The sequenced material came from PBMCs. The receptors were gathered from a woman aged 18-29 years in good health and CMV-seronegative.

This rearrangement joins TRBV19 to TRBJ2-7, with TRBD2 as a possible D gene (6 bases). Germline V gene lookup returns CDR1 LNHDA and CDR2 SQIVND (reference sequence). The CDR3 is 13 amino acids. Trimming pared 9 bases from V and 0 bases from J, leaving 12 bases between. CDR3 in amino acids: CASRDSGSYEQYF. In DNA, the CDR3 is TGTGCCAGCCGGGACTCCGGCTCCTACGAGCAGTACTTC.

The chain joins TRBV19 to TRBJ1-5; tentative D call: TRBD1 (5 bases). The CDR3 has 15 residues. V was clipped by 5 bases and J by 6 bases, with 17 bases between them. Germline loops: CDR1 LNHDA, CDR2 SQIVND (reference sequence). In nucleotides, the CDR3 is TGTGCCAGTAGTCGGTCGGACACCCCGGGTCAGCCCCAGCATTTT. It yields the protein CASSRSDTPGQPQHF.